This entry lists 15 T cell receptor beta chains sequenced from one sample in a study of glioma-infiltrating T cells. TCR alpha and beta CDR3 regions were amplified from RNA using iRepertoire nested multiplex PCR. TCRdb used MiXCR to reprocess the multiplex PCR reads, holding one entry per CDR3 protein. The sample lists under 200,000 distinct CDR3 sequences; more than 35% were seen once. Material: glioma tissue, nonneoplastic brain tissue, or PBMCs (not recorded which). The receptors were sampled from a human donor with low-grade glioma or glioblastoma, undergoing nonglioma brain surgery, or in good health (not recorded which).

A word on this clonotype: Sequence at one end of the junction differs from germline and may be a read error. This rearrangement joins TRBV28 to TRBJ1-6; D is uncertain. This CDR3 region has 12 residues. CDR1 MDHEN and CDR2 SYDVKM come from the germline V gene. In nucleotides, the CDR3 is TGTGCCAGCAGTTTAAGGCGAGAGGCCCTCAACTTT. The encoded protein is CASSLRREALNF.

The chain recombines TRBV28 with TRBJ2-7; 9 bases fit TRBD2. The germline V gene encodes CDR1 MDHEN and CDR2 SYDVKM. J was trimmed by 5 bases and V by 2 bases; bases with no gene match: 7. The CDR3 runs 15 residues. CDR3: CASSLGLAGNNEQYF. DNA of the CDR3: TGTGCCAGCAGTTTAGGGCTAGCGGGAAACAACGAGCAGTACTTC.

The V gene is TRBV12-3 or TRBV12-4, the J gene TRBJ2-1; D gene uncertain. Trimming stripped 4 bases from V and 7 bases from J, with 14 bases between. This CDR3 is 14 amino acids long. Here the CDR3 reads CASSSPVSQNEQFF. CDR3 DNA sequence: TGTGCCAGCAGTTCCCCCGTATCCCAGAATGAGCAGTTCTTC.

A note on this clonotype: One end of the junction does not line up with germline, which may come from a read error. The chain employs TRBV6-5 and TRBJ2-4; TRBD2 aligns across 10 bases. Per the germline V gene, CDR1 is MNHEY and CDR2 is SVGAGI. The CDR3 sequence is 16 residues long. The CDR3 spells CASSLSASGSRGIKYF. In DNA, the CDR3 is TGTGCCAGCAGTTTGTCAGCTAGCGGGAGTCGGGGCATTAAGTACTTC.

As concerns this clonotype: This likely comes from a read error, as the CDR3 has no conserved phenylalanine or tryptophan at its end. The chain employs TRBV7-2 and TRBJ1-3; D not resolved. Germline-derived CDR1 and CDR2 are SGHTA and FQGNSA. V was trimmed by 5 bases and J by 3 bases, leaving 11 bases between them. This CDR3 spans 14 amino acids. In DNA form, the CDR3 reads TGTGCCAGCAGCCCAGTAAACAGTGGAAACACCATATATTAT. As protein: CASSPVNSGNTIYY.

This clonotype has only a few counts. The chain employs TRBV29-1 and TRBJ2-1; no clear D. CDR1 is SQVTM and CDR2 is ANQGSEA in the germline V gene. Trimming left V 5 bases short and J 9 bases short, with 5 bases between. This CDR3 is 9 amino acids long. As DNA, the CDR3 is TGCAGCGTTCATCCTGAGCAGTTCTTC. It is translated as CSVHPEQFF.

This clonotype showed up just a few times. The genes are TRBV19 and TRBJ1-5; 8 bases match TRBD1. Germline values: CDR1 LNHDA, CDR2 SQIVND (reference sequence). The CDR3 contains 16 residues. The V segment lost 2 bases and the J segment 1 base; nucleotides outside the gene matches: 4. CDR3 region: CASSIRQGASNQPQHF. The CDR3 DNA sequence: TGTGCCAGTAGTATACGGCAGGGGGCGAGCAATCAGCCCCAGCATTTT.

The CDR3 region has the DNA TGTGCCACCAGCCCCTGGCCCTCCTATGAGCAGTTCTTC. Translated, it gives CATSPWPSYEQFF. The V and J genes are TRBV15 and TRBJ2-1, with D unclear. This CDR3 is built from 13 residues. Trimming cost V 5 bases and J 8 bases, with 13 bases left between them. Germline V gives CDR1 LNHNV, CDR2 YYDKDF (reference sequence).

This clonotype was detected a few times. The chain joins TRBV19 to TRBJ2-1, with TRBD2 matching 11 bases. J gave up 15 bases and V 7 bases, and 17 bases lay outside the gene matches. The CDR3 has 15 amino acids. Germline loops: CDR1 LNHDA, CDR2 SQIVND (reference sequence). DNA for the CDR3: TGTGCCAGTAAGAGATCACTAGCGGGAGCCTGGGCCTTGTTCTTC. It translates to CASKRSLAGAWALFF.

With respect to this clonotype: One base away lies a much larger clone, so this may be a sequencing read error. V is TRBV27 and J is TRBJ2-1; unclear D gene. Germline-derived CDR1 and CDR2 are MNHEY and SMNVEV (reference sequence). The V and J ends lost 9 bases and 4 bases respectively, with 13 bases between them. The CDR3 is 13 residues long. The CDR3: CARSQKGYNEQFF. In nucleotides, the CDR3 is TGTGCCAGAAGCCAAAAGGGTTACAATGAGCAGTTCTTC.

This clonotype was counted only a few times. The V call is TRBV7-9, the J call TRBJ2-4, with TRBD2 as a possible D gene (6 bases). CDR1 and CDR2 from the germline V gene are SEHNR and FQNEAQ (reference sequence). The CDR3 loop spans 12 amino acids. V was pared by 1 base and J by 16 bases, with 14 bases between. CDR3 bases: TGTGCCAGCAGCTTAGAGGAGGGTTCGAAATACTTC. Its translation is CASSLEEGSKYF.

This clonotype came up a few times. This chain links TRBV11-3 with TRBJ1-1; D may be TRBD1 (6 bases). Per germline, CDR1 SGHNT and CDR2 YENEEA. Trimming took 4 bases from V and 3 from J, leaving 12 bases between them. The CDR3 spans 14 residues. The CDR3: CASSSTRGHTEAFF. DNA of the CDR3: TGTGCCAGCAGCTCGACCCGGGGGCACACTGAAGCTTTCTTT.

This clonotype was detected only a few times. V is TRBV5-1 and J is TRBJ2-1; D not certain. Trimming pared 1 base from V and 5 bases from J, leaving 13 bases between. Germline V gene lookup returns CDR1 SGHRS and CDR2 YFSETQ. This CDR3 has 15 residues. CDR3 in DNA: TGCGCCAGCAGCTTGCAAACGGACGGAGACAATGAGCAGTTCTTC. Translating it yields CASSLQTDGDNEQFF.

This clonotype was observed many times. The rearrangement links TRBV2 to TRBJ2-7; tentative D call: TRBD2 (5 bases). This CDR3 comprises 15 residues. Deletions cut 6 bases from V and 5 bases from J, with 20 bases between. Germline lookup yields CDR1 SNHLY and CDR2 FYNNEI. CDR3 bases: TGTGCCAGCAGCCGTCTCGGGGTAGATGTCCACGAGCAGTACTTC. Its protein is CASSRLGVDVHEQYF.

Of note for this clonotype: This may be a read error: a much more frequent sequence differs by one nucleotide. The J gene is TRBJ2-3, the V gene TRBV10-1; TRBD2 aligns across 9 bases. J gave up 5 bases and V 6 bases, and 12 bases lay outside the gene matches. The CDR3 consists of 16 residues. CDR1 and CDR2 (germline): WNHNN, SYGVQD (reference sequence). CDR3 nucleotides: TGCGCCAGCAGCAACTCACTAGCGGGCGGCAAAGATACGCAGTATTTT. It yields the protein CASSNSLAGGKDTQYF.